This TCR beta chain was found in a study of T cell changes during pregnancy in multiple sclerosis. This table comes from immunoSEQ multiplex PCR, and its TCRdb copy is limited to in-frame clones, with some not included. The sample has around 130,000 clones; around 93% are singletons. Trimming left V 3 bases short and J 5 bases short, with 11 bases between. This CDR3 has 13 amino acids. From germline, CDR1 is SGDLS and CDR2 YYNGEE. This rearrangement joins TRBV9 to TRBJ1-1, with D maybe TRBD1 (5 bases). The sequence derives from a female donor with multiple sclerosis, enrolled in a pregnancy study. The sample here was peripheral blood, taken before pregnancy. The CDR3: CASSAGGETEAFF. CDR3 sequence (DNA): TGTGCCAGCAGCGCCGGGGGTGAGACTGAAGCTTTCTTT.